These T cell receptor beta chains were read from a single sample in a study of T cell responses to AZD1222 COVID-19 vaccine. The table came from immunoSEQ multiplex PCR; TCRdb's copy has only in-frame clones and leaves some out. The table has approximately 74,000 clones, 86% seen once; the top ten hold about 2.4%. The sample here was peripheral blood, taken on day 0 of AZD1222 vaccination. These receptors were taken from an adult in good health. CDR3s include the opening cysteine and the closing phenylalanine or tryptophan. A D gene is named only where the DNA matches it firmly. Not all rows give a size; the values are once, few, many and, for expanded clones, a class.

DNA: TGTGCCAGCAGCCCACGCAGAACAGGGCTGAATCAGCCCCAGCATTTT; CDR3: CASSPRRTGLNQPQHF; D: -; size: -; V: TRBV7-8; J: TRBJ1-5
DNA: TGTGCCAGCAGCCAGCAGGGGCAAAAAGATACGCAGTATTTT; CDR3: CASSQQGQKDTQYF; D: -; size: -; V: TRBV5-4; J: TRBJ2-3
DNA: TGTGCCAGCAGTTTGGGGGATAGCAATCAGCCCCAGCATTTT; CDR3: CASSLGDSNQPQHF; D: -; size: -; V: TRBV27; J: TRBJ1-5
DNA: TGTGCCAGCACTAAAGGGGTGAACACTGAAGCTTTCTTT; CDR3: CASTKGVNTEAFF; D: -; size: once; V: TRBV6-5; J: TRBJ1-1
DNA: TGTGCCAGCAGCCATGGGTCGTACGAGCAGTACTTC; CDR3: CASSHGSYEQYF; D: -; size: -; V: TRBV6-2/TRBV6-3; J: TRBJ2-7
DNA: TGTGCCAGCAGCTCCGAGACCGGGACAGGGGTGGGTGAGCAGTTCTTC; CDR3: CASSSETGTGVGEQFF; D: TRBD1; size: -; V: TRBV11-2; J: TRBJ2-1
DNA: TGCAGCGTTCGGTCCGGACAGGGATCTGATGGCTACACCTTC; CDR3: CSVRSGQGSDGYTF; D: TRBD1; size: -; V: TRBV29-1; J: TRBJ1-2
DNA: TGTGCCAGCAGCTTGAGGCTAGCGGGGGAAGACGAGCAGTACTTC; CDR3: CASSLRLAGEDEQYF; D: TRBD2; size: -; V: TRBV5-4; J: TRBJ2-7
DNA: TGTGCCAGCAGCCTGGGACAGGGGGGTGAAAAACTGTTTTTT; CDR3: CASSLGQGGEKLFF; D: TRBD1; size: -; V: TRBV7-2; J: TRBJ1-4
DNA: TGTGCCTGGAGCAATGGGGGGGCCTGGGGCTACACCTTC; CDR3: CAWSNGGAWGYTF; D: -; size: -; V: TRBV30; J: TRBJ1-2
DNA: TGCGCCAGCAGCTTGGTTGGAGGGGGCGATGGCTACACCTTC; CDR3: CASSLVGGGDGYTF; D: TRBD1; size: -; V: TRBV5-1; J: TRBJ1-2
DNA: TGCAGCGTTGATAGTGGTACGCGGACGGATACGCAGTATTTT; CDR3: CSVDSGTRTDTQYF; D: -; size: -; V: TRBV29-1; J: TRBJ2-3
DNA: TGTGCCAGCAGCCAGTCGGCCGGACCAAATGAAAAACTGTTTTTT; CDR3: CASSQSAGPNEKLFF; D: -; size: -; V: TRBV3-1/TRBV3-2; J: TRBJ1-4
DNA: TGTGCCAGCAGCGCCGACAGGACTCCTGGCTACACCTTC; CDR3: CASSADRTPGYTF; D: -; size: -; V: TRBV7-8; J: TRBJ1-2
DNA: TGTGCCAGCAGTTTAGGACCGATCTATGGCTACACCTTC; CDR3: CASSLGPIYGYTF; D: -; size: -; V: TRBV27; J: TRBJ1-2
DNA: TGCGCCAGCAGCTTGGTTTCAGGATTAACCTACGAGCAGTACTTC; CDR3: CASSLVSGLTYEQYF; D: -; size: -; V: TRBV5-1; J: TRBJ2-7
DNA: TGTGCCAGCTCACCCGGACTAGCGGGGGGGCTCGAGCAGTACTTC; CDR3: CASSPGLAGGLEQYF; D: TRBD2; size: -; V: TRBV18; J: TRBJ2-7
DNA: TGTGCCAGCAGCCAGACCACGGGACCCAATCAGCCCCAGCATTTT; CDR3: CASSQTTGPNQPQHF; D: -; size: -; V: TRBV7-9; J: TRBJ1-5
DNA: TGTGCCAGCAGCAACGGGGGAGCTGGAAACACCATATATTTT; CDR3: CASSNGGAGNTIYF; D: -; size: -; V: TRBV7-9; J: TRBJ1-3
DNA: TGTGCCAGCAGCACTACTCCCAGGGTTTACTACAATGAGCAGTTCTTC; CDR3: CASSTTPRVYYNEQFF; D: -; size: -; V: TRBV7-6; J: TRBJ2-1
DNA: TGTGCCAGCAGCCCCAGGGTAGCGGGAGGTAGCGGGGAGCTGTTTTTT; CDR3: CASSPRVAGGSGELFF; D: TRBD2; size: -; V: TRBV11-2; J: TRBJ2-2
DNA: TGTGCCAGTAGTATGCACCAGGGTGCAACTAATGAAAAACTGTTTTTT; CDR3: CASSMHQGATNEKLFF; D: -; size: -; V: TRBV19; J: TRBJ1-4
DNA: TGTGCCAGTAGTGCCGGGACACTTAATGAAAAACTGTTTTTT; CDR3: CASSAGTLNEKLFF; D: -; size: -; V: TRBV19; J: TRBJ1-4
DNA: TGTGCCAGCAGCTTAGTGGACAGGGGGGAGACCCAGTACTTC; CDR3: CASSLVDRGETQYF; D: TRBD1; size: -; V: TRBV7-2; J: TRBJ2-5
DNA: TGTGCCAGTAGTATGGGCAACTTGGATCAGCCCCAGCATTTT; CDR3: CASSMGNLDQPQHF; D: -; size: -; V: TRBV19; J: TRBJ1-5
DNA: TGTGCCAGCAGCGGCGACAGGGCCAATAATCAGCCCCAGCATTTT; CDR3: CASSGDRANNQPQHF; D: TRBD1; size: -; V: TRBV7-2; J: TRBJ1-5
DNA: TGTGCCATCAGTGATGACACTAGCGGGGGAATCCAAGAGACCCAGTACTTC; CDR3: CAISDDTSGGIQETQYF; D: TRBD2; size: -; V: TRBV10-3; J: TRBJ2-5
DNA: TGTGCCAGCAGCCGTGGGGATTTGAACACTGAAGCTTTCTTT; CDR3: CASSRGDLNTEAFF; D: -; size: -; V: TRBV4-2; J: TRBJ1-1
DNA: TGTGCCAGCAGCCGAAGGGACTTTCTACAAGAGACCCAGTACTTC; CDR3: CASSRRDFLQETQYF; D: -; size: -; V: TRBV3-1/TRBV3-2; J: TRBJ2-5
DNA: TGTGCCAGCCGCGGACGCTCCTACAATGAGCAGTTCTTC; CDR3: CASRGRSYNEQFF; D: -; size: -; V: TRBV3-1/TRBV3-2; J: TRBJ2-1
DNA: TGTGCCAGCAGCTTAGAAGGGACTAGCGGGACCTACGAGCAGTACTTC; CDR3: CASSLEGTSGTYEQYF; D: TRBD2; size: -; V: TRBV7-3; J: TRBJ2-7
DNA: TGTGCCACCGAGACAGAGAACACTGAAGCTTTCTTT; CDR3: CATETENTEAFF; D: -; size: medium-sized; V: TRBV6-6; J: TRBJ1-1
DNA: TGTGCCAGCAGTTACCCCCGGGACAGACTCTCCTACGAGCAGTACTTC; CDR3: CASSYPRDRLSYEQYF; D: TRBD1; size: -; V: TRBV6-2/TRBV6-3; J: TRBJ2-7
DNA: TGTGCCAGCAGCTTGGACGGGGCGTCTGGCACAGATACGCAGTATTTT; CDR3: CASSLDGASGTDTQYF; D: -; size: -; V: TRBV5-6; J: TRBJ2-3
DNA: TGTGCCAGCAGAGGCTCTGGAAACACCATATATTTT; CDR3: CASRGSGNTIYF; D: -; size: -; V: TRBV6-6; J: TRBJ1-3
DNA: TGTGCCACCAGCGACAGTTTCTTCAATCAGCCCCAGCATTTT; CDR3: CATSDSFFNQPQHF; D: -; size: once; V: TRBV24-1; J: TRBJ1-5
DNA: TGTGCCAGCAGCCTAAGAGGCGTAGCCGGGGAGCTGTTTTTT; CDR3: CASSLRGVAGELFF; D: -; size: few; V: TRBV7-3; J: TRBJ2-2
DNA: TGTGCCAGCACCGCAGCAGCGAGCTCCTACGAGCAGTACTTC; CDR3: CASTAAASSYEQYF; D: -; size: -; V: TRBV6-5; J: TRBJ2-7
DNA: TGTGCCAGCAGTAACTTAGCGGGAGCTCAGACCGGGGAGCTGTTTTTT; CDR3: CASSNLAGAQTGELFF; D: TRBD2; size: -; V: TRBV28; J: TRBJ2-2
DNA: TGTGCCAGCAGCTTAAAGAGAACAGATACGCAGTATTTT; CDR3: CASSLKRTDTQYF; D: -; size: -; V: TRBV7-9; J: TRBJ2-3
DNA: TGTGCCAGCAGCCCGGCCCCTGACACTGAAGCTTTCTTT; CDR3: CASSPAPDTEAFF; D: -; size: -; V: TRBV7-3; J: TRBJ1-1
DNA: TGTGCCAGCAGTTACTCACTAGCGGGAGGGAACACAGATACGCAGTATTTT; CDR3: CASSYSLAGGNTDTQYF; D: TRBD2; size: -; V: TRBV6-2/TRBV6-3; J: TRBJ2-3
DNA: TGTGCCAGCAGCTTCTGGGGTGAGGACACCATATATTTT; CDR3: CASSFWGEDTIYF; D: -; size: -; V: TRBV5-5; J: TRBJ1-3
DNA: TGTGCCAGCAGCTTAAATGCGGGAGGGCCGGATGAGCAGTTCTTC; CDR3: CASSLNAGGPDEQFF; D: TRBD2; size: -; V: TRBV11-2; J: TRBJ2-1
DNA: TGTGCCAGCAAGCCGGATAGCAATCAGCCCCAGCATTTT; CDR3: CASKPDSNQPQHF; D: -; size: -; V: TRBV2; J: TRBJ1-5
DNA: TGTGCCAGCAGCTTCCGGACTACTGAAGCTTTCTTT; CDR3: CASSFRTTEAFF; D: -; size: -; V: TRBV13; J: TRBJ1-1
DNA: TGTGCCGACATAATTGGGTTTCGGTATGGCTACACCTTC; CDR3: CADIIGFRYGYTF; D: -; size: -; V: TRBV28; J: TRBJ1-2
DNA: TGTGCCAGCAGGCGGGGCGGCGCCGTCTATGGCTACACCTTC; CDR3: CASRRGGAVYGYTF; D: -; size: -; V: TRBV6-5; J: TRBJ1-2
DNA: TGTGCCAGCAGCTTTCGTAGGGGCAACACTGAAGCTTTCTTT; CDR3: CASSFRRGNTEAFF; D: -; size: -; V: TRBV7-2; J: TRBJ1-1
DNA: TGTGCCAGCAGACGGGACAGGGGTGAAGCTTTCTTT; CDR3: CASRRDRGEAFF; D: TRBD1; size: -; V: TRBV2; J: TRBJ1-1
DNA: TGTGCCAGCAGTCCTGAGGGGGTGGCTGGAAACACCATATATTTT; CDR3: CASSPEGVAGNTIYF; D: -; size: -; V: TRBV6-6; J: TRBJ1-3
DNA: TGTGCCAGCAGCGCAACAGGGGGCGGCACTGAAGCTTTCTTT; CDR3: CASSATGGGTEAFF; D: TRBD1; size: -; V: TRBV7-3; J: TRBJ1-1
DNA: TGTGCCAGCAGCCGAGGGGGGTCTAGCGGGAGCTCCTACGAGCAGTACTTC; CDR3: CASSRGGSSGSSYEQYF; D: TRBD2; size: -; V: TRBV9; J: TRBJ2-7
DNA: TGTGCCAGCAGTTTGACGGGGTTTAGTCCGGACTTC; CDR3: CASSLTGFSPDF; D: -; size: -; V: TRBV28; J: TRBJ2-7
DNA: TGTGCCAGCAGCCGGGGCATGAACACTGAAGCTTTCTTT; CDR3: CASSRGMNTEAFF; D: -; size: -; V: TRBV28; J: TRBJ1-1
DNA: TGTGCCAGCAGCGTAGGACGAGGGGCCGGGGGCTGGAGCTACACCTTC; CDR3: CASSVGRGAGGWSYTF; D: -; size: -; V: TRBV9; J: TRBJ1-2
DNA: TGTGCCAGCAGCGTCCCGACCTCAGGGGGCAAAAACATTCAGTACTTC; CDR3: CASSVPTSGGKNIQYF; D: TRBD1; size: -; V: TRBV7-2; J: TRBJ2-4